One sample yielded the 21 T cell receptor beta chains listed below, sequenced in a study of tumor-infiltrating lymphocytes in primary liver carcinoma. The authors made TCR beta cDNA from 500 ng total RNA with a constant-region primer. Generation of the TCR beta libraries relied on three nested multiplex PCR rounds using slightly modified ARM-PCR. The first two PCR rounds used TRBV1-TRBV30 forward primers with a C-beta reverse primer, around 10 cycles each. TCRdb independently ran MiXCR on the multiplex PCR reads; one entry per CDR3 protein. The sample carries about 320,000 distinct CDR3 sequences, 60% to 80% recorded once. It was unsorted whole blood that yielded blood RNA, and germline DNA was also extracted. Sample: peripheral blood. The receptors shown here come from a middle-aged man with primary liver carcinoma and hepatitis B virus infection.

For this clonotype: A read error is possible here, since a much larger clone lies one base away. V is TRBV28 and J is TRBJ1-2; 8 positions match TRBD1. The germline gives CDR1 MDHEN, CDR2 SYDVKM. The V segment lost 8 bases and the J segment 6 bases; nucleotides outside the gene matches: 17. The CDR3 is 16 residues long. CDR3 region: CASGSFLRTGKDGYTF. The CDR3 nucleotides read TGTGCCAGCGGTTCCTTCTTACGGACAGGGAAGGATGGCTACACCTTC.

Turning to this clonotype: A junction boundary mismatches the germline segment, possibly from a read error. V gene TRBV12-3 or TRBV12-4 combines with J gene TRBJ2-7, with TRBD2 identical over 8 bases. This CDR3 region has 13 residues. Here the CDR3 DNA reads TGTGCCCGCAGTTACGGACTAGCTGGCAAGCAGTACTTC. This translates into CARSYGLAGKQYF.

The rearrangement links TRBV7-8 to TRBJ2-2; 7 bases match TRBD1. The V and J ends lost 0 bases and 4 bases, in that order; junction bases with no gene match: 5. The CDR3 contains 16 residues. Looked up from germline, CDR1 is SGHVS and CDR2 is FQNEAQ. This CDR3 reads CASSLALRGSTGELFF. The CDR3 DNA reads TGTGCCAGCAGCTTAGCGCTCAGGGGGAGCACCGGGGAGCTGTTTTTT.

The gene calls are TRBV5-4 and TRBJ2-7, with 8 bases aligning to TRBD1. The trim removed 5 bases at V and 3 bases at J, leaving 10 bases unmatched. The CDR3 spans 15 residues. CDR1 is SGHNT, CDR2 YYREEE, per germline (reference sequence). The CDR3 loop is CASSLTGVGGYEQYF. Written as DNA, the CDR3 is TGTGCCAGCAGTTTGACAGGGGTGGGAGGCTACGAGCAGTACTTC.

CDR3 in DNA: TGCAGCGTTGAAGTAGCGGGAAAAGTGAACAATTACCAGTTCTTC. The encoded protein is CSVEVAGKVNNYQFF. J is TRBJ2-1 and V is TRBV29-1; TRBD2 aligns across 8 bases. Per the germline V gene, CDR1 is SQVTM and CDR2 is ANQGSEA. V lost 1 base and J lost 13; bases outside the gene matches: 15. This CDR3 region has 15 residues.

As to this clonotype: One end of the junction does not line up with germline, which may come from a read error. The chain links TRBV14 to TRBJ2-3; TRBD1 agrees at 8 bases. The CDR3 spans 16 residues. The germline CDR1 and CDR2 sequences are SGHDN and FVKESK. CDR3 coding DNA: TGTGCCAGTAGCCAAGAGGGCAGGGGGCTCACAGATACGCAGTATTTT. This encodes CASSQEGRGLTDTQYF.

The chain links TRBV11-1 to TRBJ1-6; 9 nucleotides agree with TRBD1. The J segment lost 4 bases and the V segment lost 6 bases, leaving 4 bases of the junction unmatched. The CDR3 runs to 15 residues. Germline CDR1 is SGHAT and CDR2 is FQDESV (reference sequence). The CDR3 sequence is CASSIDRGYNSPLHF. CDR3 in DNA: TGTGCCAGCAGTATCGACAGGGGGTATAATTCACCCCTCCACTTT.

This clonotype was recorded at least ten times. V usage is TRBV29-1 and J usage is TRBJ1-2; perhaps TRBD1 as D (6 bases). CDR3 length: 14 residues. V lost 6 bases, J lost 3 bases, and 17 bases lay in between. In germline, CDR1 is SQVTM, CDR2 ANQGSEA. CDR3 residues: CSVGGLRGDYGYTF. CDR3 in DNA: TGCAGCGTGGGGGGTCTCAGGGGCGACTATGGCTACACCTTC.

In the case of this clonotype: The conserved phenylalanine or tryptophan normally closing the CDR3 is absent here, so this likely arose from a read error. V gene TRBV4-2 combines with J gene TRBJ2-2; D is perhaps TRBD2 (6 bases). The CDR3 is 15 residues long. Per germline, CDR1 LGHNA and CDR2 YNFKEQ. The V end was cut by 5 bases, the J end by 8 bases, with 18 bases between. The CDR3 is CASSSRDSSTGELFI. The CDR3 DNA reads TGTGCCAGCAGCTCCCGGGACTCGAGCACTGGGGAGCTGTTTATT.

With regard to this clonotype: It may be a read error: a sequence one base away is much more abundant. The chain has TRBV5-5 and TRBJ1-1, with unresolved D. Trimming shortened V by 2 bases and J by 6 bases, and 8 bases separated the two germline ends. Germline V gene sequence: CDR1 SGHKS, CDR2 YYEKEE (reference sequence). The CDR3 extends over 12 amino acids. The CDR3 spells CASSLCGPEAFF. The CDR3 DNA follows: TGTGCCAGCAGCTTATGTGGACCTGAAGCTTTCTTT.

This rearrangement joins TRBV6-1 to TRBJ2-1; no clear D. The CDR3 totals 18 residues. V lost 5 bases, J lost 3 bases, and 23 bases lay in between. Germline V gene sequence: CDR1 MNHNS, CDR2 SASEGT. CDR3: CASSRETVGRRHYNEQFF. CDR3 DNA sequence: TGTGCCAGCAGTCGAGAGACGGTTGGCAGGCGCCACTACAATGAGCAGTTCTTC.

On this clonotype: A much bigger clone sits one base away, suggesting this may be a read error. This rearrangement joins TRBV12-5 to TRBJ2-3; 8 bases map to TRBD2. This CDR3 has 14 residues. From germline, CDR1 is LGHNT and CDR2 FRNRAP. The CDR3 DNA is TGTGGTAGTGGCCCCAGCGGGAGTGGAGATACGCAGTATTTT. This translates into CGSGPSGSGDTQYF. Combining the CDR3 with reference TRBV12-5 and TRBJ2-3 gives the whole variable domain DARVTQTPRHKVTEMGQEVTMRCQPILGHNTVFWYRQTMMQGLELLAYFRNRAPLDDSGMPKDRFSAEMPDATLATLKIQPSEPRDSAVYFCGSGPSGSGDTQYFGPGTRLTVL.

This clonotype has a count of ten or more. The V gene is TRBV29-1, the J gene TRBJ2-2, with D perhaps matching TRBD2 (5 bases). This CDR3 has 14 amino acids. Germline V gene lookup returns CDR1 SQVTM and CDR2 ANQGSEA. Trimming removed 5 bases from V and 3 bases from J, with 13 bases in between. In nucleotides, the CDR3 is TGCAGCGTTAAGAAATCGGGGTACACCGGGGAGCTGTTTTTT. It yields the protein CSVKKSGYTGELFF.

This clonotype has ten or more counts. The V and J genes are TRBV11-2 and TRBJ2-7; the D is unclear. From germline, CDR1 is SGHAT and CDR2 FQNNGV. The CDR3 spans 14 residues. V lost 0 bases and J 2 bases, leaving 8 bases between the germline ends. CDR3 residues: CASSLDRQAYEQYF. The CDR3 nucleotides are TGTGCCAGCAGCTTAGATCGACAAGCCTACGAGCAGTACTTC.

To note about this clonotype: This may be a read error, as it is one base from a much larger clone. The rearrangement links TRBV12-3 or TRBV12-4 to TRBJ2-2; D call uncertain. The CDR3 extends over 13 amino acids. The CDR3 reads CTSSFTRTGELFF. Written as DNA, the CDR3 is TGTACCAGCAGTTTTACCCGGACCGGGGAGCTGTTTTTT.

This sequence joins TRBV6-1 and TRBJ1-2; tentatively, D is TRBD1 (6 bases). This CDR3 spans 13 amino acids. CDR1 is MNHNS and CDR2 is SASEGT in the germline V gene. V was trimmed by 6 bases and J by 7 bases, leaving 15 bases between them. CDR3 sequence reads: CASRRGGGGGYTF. The CDR3 DNA follows: TGTGCCAGCAGGAGAGGGGGAGGGGGTGGCTACACCTTC.

Note on this clonotype: This sequence may be a read error, since a much larger clone differs from it by one base. The CDR3 nucleotides are TGTACCAGCAGCCGTCGGACTAGCGGGAGCACAGATACGCAGTATTTT. Translated, it gives CTSSRRTSGSTDTQYF. The V and J genes are TRBV12-3 or TRBV12-4 and TRBJ2-3, with 11 bases that match TRBD2. CDR3 length: 16 residues.

In regard to this clonotype: Since the CDR3 does not end with the conserved phenylalanine or tryptophan, this likely comes from a read error. The chain links TRBV6-2 or TRBV6-3 to TRBJ2-1, with 7 bases aligning to TRBD2. V lost 6 bases and J lost 0; bases outside the gene matches: 8. The CDR3 contains 16 residues. Germline loops: CDR1 MNHEY, CDR2 SVGEGT. This CDR3 reads CASRGLVPGSYNEQFY. The CDR3 DNA reads TGTGCCAGCAGAGGACTAGTCCCAGGCTCCTACAATGAGCAGTTCTAC.

With regard to this clonotype: At one of its ends the junction is not consistent with the germline gene, which may arise from a read error. The chain recombines TRBV11-2 with TRBJ1-2; the D gene is possibly TRBD1 (6 bases). The length of the CDR3 is 14 residues. Germline CDR1 is SGHAT and CDR2 is FQNNGV. CDR3 region: CASSAGHFNYGYSF. CDR3 bases: TGTGCCAGCAGCGCGGGACACTTCAACTATGGCTACTCCTTC.

As concerns this clonotype: Since a much larger clone is just one base distant, this may be a read error. The V call is TRBV29-1, the J call TRBJ2-1; D gene uncertain. CDR1 SQVTM and CDR2 ANQGSEA come from the germline V gene. This CDR3 has 10 residues. V shed 6 bases and J shed 7 bases, with 7 bases lying between them. This CDR3 reads CSVWSNEQFF. As DNA, the CDR3 is TGCAGCGTCTGGAGTAATGAGCAGTTCTTC.

The count of this clonotype is one. This clone may be a read error of a much larger clone one base away. CDR3 amino acids: CASIQDQLLSWGSNIQYF. CDR3 DNA: TGCGCCAGCATCCAAGATCAGTTATTGAGTTGGGGTAGCAACATTCAGTACTTC. The chain joins TRBV4-1 to TRBJ2-4; D is undetermined. The CDR3 has 18 residues. Germline V gives CDR1 MGHRA, CDR2 YSYEKL.